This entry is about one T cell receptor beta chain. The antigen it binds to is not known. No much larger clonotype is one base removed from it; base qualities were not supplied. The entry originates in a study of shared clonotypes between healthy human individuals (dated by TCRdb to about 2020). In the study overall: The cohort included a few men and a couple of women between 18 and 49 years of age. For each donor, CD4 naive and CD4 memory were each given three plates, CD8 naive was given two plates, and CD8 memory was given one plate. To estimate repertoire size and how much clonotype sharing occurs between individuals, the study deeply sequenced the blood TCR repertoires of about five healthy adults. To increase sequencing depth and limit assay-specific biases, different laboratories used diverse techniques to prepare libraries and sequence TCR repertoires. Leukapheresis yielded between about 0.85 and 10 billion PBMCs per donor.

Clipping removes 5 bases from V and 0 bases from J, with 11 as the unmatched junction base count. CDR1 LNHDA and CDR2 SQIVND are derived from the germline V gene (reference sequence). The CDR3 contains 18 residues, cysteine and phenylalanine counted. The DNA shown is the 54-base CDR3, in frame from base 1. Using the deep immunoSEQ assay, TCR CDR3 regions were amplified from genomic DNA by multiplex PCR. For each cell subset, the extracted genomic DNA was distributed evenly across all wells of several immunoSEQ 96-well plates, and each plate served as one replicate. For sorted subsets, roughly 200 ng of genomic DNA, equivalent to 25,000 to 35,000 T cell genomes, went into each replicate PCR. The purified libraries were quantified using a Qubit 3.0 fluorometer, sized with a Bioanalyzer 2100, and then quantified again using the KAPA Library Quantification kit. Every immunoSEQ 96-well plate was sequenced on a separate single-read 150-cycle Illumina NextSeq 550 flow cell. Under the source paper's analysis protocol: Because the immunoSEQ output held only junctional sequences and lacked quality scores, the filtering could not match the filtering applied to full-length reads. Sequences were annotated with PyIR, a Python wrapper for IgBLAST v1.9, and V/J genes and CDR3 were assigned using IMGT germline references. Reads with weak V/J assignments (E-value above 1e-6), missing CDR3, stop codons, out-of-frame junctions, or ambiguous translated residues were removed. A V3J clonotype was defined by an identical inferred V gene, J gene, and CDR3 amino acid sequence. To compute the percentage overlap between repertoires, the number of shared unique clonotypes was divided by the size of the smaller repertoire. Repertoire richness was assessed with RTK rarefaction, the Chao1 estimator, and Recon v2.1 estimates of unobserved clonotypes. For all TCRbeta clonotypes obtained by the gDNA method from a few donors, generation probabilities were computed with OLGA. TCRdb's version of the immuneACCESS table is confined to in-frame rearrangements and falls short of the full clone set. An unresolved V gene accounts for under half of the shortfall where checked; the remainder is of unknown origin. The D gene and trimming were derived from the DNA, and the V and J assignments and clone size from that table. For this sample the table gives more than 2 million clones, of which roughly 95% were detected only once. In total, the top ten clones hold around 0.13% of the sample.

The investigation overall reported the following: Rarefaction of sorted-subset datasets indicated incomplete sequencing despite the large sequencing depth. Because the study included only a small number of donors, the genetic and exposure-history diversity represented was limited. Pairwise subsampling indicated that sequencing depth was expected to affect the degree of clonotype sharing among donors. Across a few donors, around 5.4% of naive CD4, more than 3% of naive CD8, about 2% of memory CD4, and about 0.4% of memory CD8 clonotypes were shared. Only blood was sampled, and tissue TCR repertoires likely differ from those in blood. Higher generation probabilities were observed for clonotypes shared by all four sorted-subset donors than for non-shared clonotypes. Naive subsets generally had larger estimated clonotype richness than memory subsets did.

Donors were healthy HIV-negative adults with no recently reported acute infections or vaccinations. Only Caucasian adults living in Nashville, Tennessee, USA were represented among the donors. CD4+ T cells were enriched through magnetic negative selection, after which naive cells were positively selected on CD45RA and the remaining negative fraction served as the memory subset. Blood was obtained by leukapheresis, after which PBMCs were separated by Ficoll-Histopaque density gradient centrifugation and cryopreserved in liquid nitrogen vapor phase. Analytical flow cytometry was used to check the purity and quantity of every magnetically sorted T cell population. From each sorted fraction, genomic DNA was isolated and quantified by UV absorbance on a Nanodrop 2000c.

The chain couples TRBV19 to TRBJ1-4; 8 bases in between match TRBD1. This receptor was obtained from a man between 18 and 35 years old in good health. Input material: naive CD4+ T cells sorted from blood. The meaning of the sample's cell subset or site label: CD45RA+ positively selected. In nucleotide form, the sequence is TGTGCCAGTAGTCCCCGACAGGGGTTCTGGACAACTAATGAAAAACTGTTTTTT. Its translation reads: CASSPRQGFWTTNEKLFF.